What follows describes a single T cell receptor beta chain. The target of this receptor is not known. The data derive from a study of T cells expressing NK-cell markers (dated by TCRdb to between 2020 and 2021). In the study overall: Seven or eight donors provided sorted CD3+CD56+NKG2C+, CD3+CD56+NKG2C- and CD3+CD56-NKG2C+ T-cell subsets, whose TCR beta-chain repertoires were profiled. Among the eight sequenced donors, seven were HCMV-seropositive and one was HCMV-seronegative. Randomly selected healthy volunteers, three men and five women, were used as the eight sequenced donors. Sequencing of the libraries produced 2 x 150 bp reads on Illumina HiSeq 2000/2500, MiSeq or NextSeq.

HCMV serostatus was determined by detecting HCMV-specific IgG in serum with a commercial ELISA kit. Ficoll density gradient centrifugation was used to isolate peripheral blood mononuclear cells from blood. Beyond this particular receptor, the publication reports: Those dominant clonotypes were again the most abundant among CD3+CD56-NKG2C+ cells in several donors, at roughly 25-60.1%. Whether the expanded NKG2C-expressing T cell clones were specific for HCMV antigens remained unclear. In more than five donors, the dominant CD3+CD56+NKG2C+ clonotypes ranked among the top 10 CD8+ clonotypes, making up about 1.0-7.5% of CD8+ T cells.

This sample was sequenced with an Illumina HiSeq 2000. TCR beta cDNA libraries were prepared using 5'RACE template switching, which introduced a universal primer site and unique molecular identifiers. cDNA synthesis was primed from the TCR beta constant segment, followed by two successive PCR amplification steps. On the study's bioinformatics: MIGEC was used to demultiplex reads and group the reads by UMI, and MiTCR was used to assemble and quantify clonotypes. To exclude erroneous sequences, any TCR cDNA sequence not supported by at least two reads was discarded. The tcR package was used for downstream repertoire analysis, and clonotypes were matched across fractions by CDR3 nucleotide sequence plus V segment. VDJmatch was used to annotate antigen specificity against VDJdb, with one amino acid substitution allowed in CDR3. Reprocessed by TCRdb, the reads give a single entry per CDR3 protein sequence, without DNA. The V and J calls shown here were made by TCRdb, not taken from the authors' results. The sample table holds about 430,000 distinct CDR3 sequences. 1.4% of the sample goes to the ten largest clones.

The germline V gene yields KGHDR for CDR1 and SFDVKD for CDR2. From the cysteine through the phenylalanine, the CDR3 covers 20 amino acids. A DNA sequence was not provided. The sequencing input was blood T cells: a sorted CD56 or NKG2C T cell subset, CD4+ or CD8+ T cells, or bulk PBMC T cells (not recorded which). The rearranged chain carries TRBV24-1 and TRBJ2-4; TCRdb's D call of TRBD1 is untestable without DNA. This TCR was sampled from a woman aged 50 to 60 in good health. Donor details come from another sample of the same person, matched by shared clones. CDR3 sequence: CATTPLSGTVRVLAKNIQYF.